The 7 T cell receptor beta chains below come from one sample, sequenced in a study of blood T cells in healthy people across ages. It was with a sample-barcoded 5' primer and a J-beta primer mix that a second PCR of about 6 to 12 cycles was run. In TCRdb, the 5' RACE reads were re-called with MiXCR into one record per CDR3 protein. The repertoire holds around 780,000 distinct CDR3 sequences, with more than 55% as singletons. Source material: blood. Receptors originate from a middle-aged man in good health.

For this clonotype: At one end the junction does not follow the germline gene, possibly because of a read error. The CDR3 coding sequence is TGCGCCAGCAGTTACTCGGCGGACAGGGGGTACGAGCAGTACTTC. The encoded protein is CASSYSADRGYEQYF. The chain is built from TRBV6-5 and TRBJ2-7; the match to TRBD1 covers 10 bases. This CDR3 region has 15 residues. Germline V CDR1 and CDR2: MNHEY, SVGAGI.

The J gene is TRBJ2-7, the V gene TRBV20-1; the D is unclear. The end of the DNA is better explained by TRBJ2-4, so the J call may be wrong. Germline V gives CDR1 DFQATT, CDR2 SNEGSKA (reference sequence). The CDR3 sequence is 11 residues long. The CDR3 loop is CSARGSDIQYF. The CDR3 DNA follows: TGCAGTGCTAGAGGTTCGGACATTCAGTACTTC.

This chain's CDR3 is CASSQPRGTYEQYF. The CDR3 nucleotides read TGCGCCAGCAGCCAACCCAGGGGCACCTACGAGCAGTACTTC. This rearrangement joins TRBV5-1 to TRBJ2-7; D may be TRBD1 (6 bases). The V gene's germline CDR1 is SGHRS and CDR2 YFSETQ. Trimming shortened V by 4 bases and J by 2 bases, and 13 bases separated the two germline ends. CDR3 length: 14 residues.

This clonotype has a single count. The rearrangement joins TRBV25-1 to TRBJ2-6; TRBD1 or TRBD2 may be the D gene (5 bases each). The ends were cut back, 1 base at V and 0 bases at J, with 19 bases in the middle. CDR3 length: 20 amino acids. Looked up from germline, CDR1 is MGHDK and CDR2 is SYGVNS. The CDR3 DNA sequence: TGTGCCAGCAGTGAATGGGGGTTAGAACAGTCCAACTCTGGGGCCAACGTCCTGACTTTC. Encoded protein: CASSEWGLEQSNSGANVLTF.

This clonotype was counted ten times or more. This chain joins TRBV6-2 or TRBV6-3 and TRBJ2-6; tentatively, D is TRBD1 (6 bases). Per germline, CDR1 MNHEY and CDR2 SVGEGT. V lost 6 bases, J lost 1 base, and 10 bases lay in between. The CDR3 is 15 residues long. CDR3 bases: TGTGCCAGCAGCCAGACAGGTTCTGGGGCCAACGTCCTGACTTTC. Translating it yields CASSQTGSGANVLTF.

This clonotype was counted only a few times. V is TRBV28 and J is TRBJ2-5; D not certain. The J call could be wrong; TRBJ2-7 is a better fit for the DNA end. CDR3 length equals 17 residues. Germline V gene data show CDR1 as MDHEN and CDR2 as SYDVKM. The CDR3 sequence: CASSLSSAAPLTYEQYF. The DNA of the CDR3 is TGTGCCAGCAGTTTATCCTCGGCGGCGCCACTGACCTACGAGCAGTACTTC.

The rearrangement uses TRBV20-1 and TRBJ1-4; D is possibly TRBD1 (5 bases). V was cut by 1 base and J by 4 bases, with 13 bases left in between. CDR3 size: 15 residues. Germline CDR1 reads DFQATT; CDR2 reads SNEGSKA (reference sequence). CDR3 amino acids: CSARGGGGLNEKLFF. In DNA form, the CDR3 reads TGCAGTGCTAGAGGGGGCGGAGGTCTTAATGAAAAACTGTTTTTT.